This record concerns one TCR beta chain sequence. Its recognized antigen is unknown. No qualities accompany the bases; no much larger clone lies one base away. This specimen belongs to a study of T cell repertoires in cytomegalovirus infection (dated 2019 in TCRdb). Looking at the study overall: Alongside well-studied HLA-B-restricted epitopes, the peptide stimulations were aimed at recently identified HLA-C-restricted CMV epitopes, whose presentation resists viral immunomodulation. Because public TCR beta signatures pointed to carriage of CMV infection together with the matching HLA type, the HLA type of each donor mattered for the analysis. Summary of the overall study and its limitations: The ex vivo response was dominated by HLA-C-restricted CMV-specific TCR beta clonotypes, and the single most frequent clonotype in two of eight donors was supplied by these HLA-C-restricted clonotypes. In both this cohort and an independent roughly 350-donor cohort, the cumulative frequency of public TCR beta family members distinguished carriers of CMV infection plus the relevant HLA type.

This specimen's treatment or condition label, per the study, means: in vitro stimulation with specific CMV peptide epitopes to enrich CMV-specific T cells. Trimming removed 6 bases from V and 0 bases from J, leaving 15 bases between the germline ends. CDR1 and CDR2, looked up from the germline V gene, are MGHRA and YSYEKL. Including cysteine and phenylalanine, the CDR3 has 16 amino acids. The retained sequence is limited to the CDR3, 48 bases, with the frame set at the first base. Sequenced using an Illumina HiSeq 1500. TCRdb applied fastp at Q25 and MiXCR to the public reads, then kept only in-frame beta chains. Records with the same CDR3 protein are collapsed into one entry carrying the most frequent genes and DNA. The sample has fewer than 1,000,000 distinct CDR3 sequences on record, approximately 30% of them singletons. The biggest ten clones account for 10% to 15% of the sample.

This receptor was identified in a human donor in good health (CMV status not recorded). Some clones in this sample may be carry-over from other donors' samples. The material was cultured CD8+ T cells from PBMCs, obtained from culture after CMV antigen stimulation. The chain joins TRBV4-1 to TRBJ2-1; the D gene is possibly TRBD2, with 5 bases matching. This receptor carries the CDR3 CASRTEADDSYNEQFF. The bases are TGCGCCAGCAGGACCGAAGCGGATGACTCCTACAATGAGCAGTTCTTC.